This entry lists 30 T cell receptor beta chains sequenced from one sample in a study of cytomegalovirus exposure and HLA in healthy donors. Primers: 60 Vbeta forward and 13 Jbeta reverse. The table came from immunoSEQ multiplex PCR; TCRdb's copy has only in-frame clones and leaves some out. The sample records about 140,000 clones, more than 60% being singletons. The sample taken for sequencing was PBMCs. Receptors originate from a middle-aged man in good health and CMV-seronegative.

This clone was found a few times. The rearrangement joins TRBV4-3 to TRBJ1-1; 7 bases are a match to TRBD1. The CDR3 is 16 amino acids. Germline trimming cut 6 bases from V and 5 bases from J; bases unmatched to any gene: 15. Germline CDR1 and CDR2: LGHNA and YSLEER. Here the CDR3 DNA reads TGCGCCAGCAGGAGAGACAGGGCTACCTCGGGGACTGAAGCTTTCTTT. Amino acids: CASRRDRATSGTEAFF.

The rearrangement links TRBV29-1 to TRBJ2-3; TRBD2 is a possible D gene (6 bases). V was trimmed by 5 bases and J by 2 bases, leaving 11 bases between them. CDR1 and CDR2 (germline): SQVTM, ANQGSEA. The CDR3 is 13 amino acids. The CDR3 loop is CSVKGLATDTQYF. DNA for the CDR3: TGCAGCGTTAAGGGACTCGCCACAGATACGCAGTATTTT.

V is TRBV6-4 and J is TRBJ2-1; 8 bases match TRBD2. The CDR3 sequence is 15 residues long. The V gene's germline CDR1 is MRHNA and CDR2 SNTAGT. J gave up 5 bases and V 2 bases, and 5 bases lay outside the gene matches. CDR3 residues: CASSDNGGADNEQFF. The CDR3, as DNA: TGTGCCAGCAGTGACAACGGGGGGGCCGACAATGAGCAGTTCTTC.

This chain connects TRBV6-5 to TRBJ1-2, with D uncertain. Germline CDR1 reads MNHEY; CDR2 reads SVGAGI. The CDR3 runs to 15 residues. Trimming cost V 7 bases and J 4 bases, with 19 bases left between them. Here the CDR3 reads CASTPFLGASYGYTF. CDR3 bases: TGTGCCAGCACCCCCTTCTTGGGCGCCAGCTATGGCTACACCTTC.

J is TRBJ1-5 and V is TRBV6-1, with D unclear. V lost 2 bases to trimming and J lost 1 base, with 9 bases between them. The CDR3 has 15 residues. The germline CDR1 and CDR2 sequences are MNHNS and SASEGT. This chain's CDR3 is CASSEMVQSNQPQHF. DNA of the CDR3: TGTGCCAGCAGTGAAATGGTCCAGAGCAATCAGCCCCAGCATTTT.

This clone was seen a handful of times. Here the CDR3 DNA reads TGTGCCAGCAGTTTTAGGGGGGGATATGGAAACACCATATATTTT. Its protein is CASSFRGGYGNTIYF. J is TRBJ1-3 and V is TRBV6-5, with D tentatively TRBD1 (6 bases). CDR1 and CDR2 (germline): MNHEY, SVGAGI. The CDR3 is 15 amino acids. Trimming pared 4 bases from V and 3 bases from J, leaving 13 bases between.

The rearrangement joins TRBV6-1 to TRBJ1-1; D unresolved. Germline V CDR1 and CDR2: MNHNS, SASEGT. CDR3 length: 14 residues. V lost 1 base, J lost 0 bases, and 6 bases lay in between. The CDR3 region is CASSEGSVNTEAFF. The CDR3, as DNA: TGTGCCAGCAGTGAAGGGTCGGTGAACACTGAAGCTTTCTTT.

This chain connects TRBV5-1 to TRBJ2-4; D is possibly TRBD2 (7 bases). Deletions cut 3 bases from V and 9 bases from J, with 16 bases between. The germline gives CDR1 SGHRS, CDR2 YFSETQ. This CDR3 is built from 14 residues. Here the CDR3 DNA reads TGCGCCAGCAGCTGGGTTGAGGGGGAGGGCATTCAGTACTTC. Its translation is CASSWVEGEGIQYF. Using reference TRBV5-1 and TRBJ2-4 for the parts outside the CDR3, the full variable domain is KAGVTQTPRYLIKTRGQQVTLSCSPISGHRSVSWYQQTPGQGLQFLFEYFSETQRNKGNFPGRFSGRQFSNSRSEMNVSTLELGDSALYLCASSWVEGEGIQYFGAGTRLSVL.

The CDR3 loop reads CASSPSGGAGDEQFF. Written as DNA, the CDR3 is TGTGCCAGCAGTCCCAGCGGGGGGGCCGGGGATGAGCAGTTCTTC. The chain links TRBV6-5 to TRBJ2-1, with TRBD2 matching over 10 bases. CDR3 length: 15 amino acids. CDR1 and CDR2 (germline): MNHEY, SVGAGI. Trimming cost V 5 bases and J 8 bases; bases outside gene matches: 9.

The chain employs TRBV4-1 and TRBJ1-4; possible D gene TRBD1, 6 bases. V shed 5 bases and J shed 5 bases, with 9 bases lying between them. Germline V gene data show CDR1 as MGHRA and CDR2 as YSYEKL. The CDR3 has 13 amino acids. DNA for the CDR3: TGCGCCAGCAGCGGACAGTTCAATGAAAAACTGTTTTTT. It specifies CASSGQFNEKLFF.

The gene calls are TRBV7-2 and TRBJ1-2, with TRBD1 identical over 7 bases. The CDR3 is 14 amino acids. V shed 3 bases, J shed 2 bases, and the junction held 3 bases outside the gene matches. Germline V gives CDR1 SGHTA, CDR2 FQGNSA. In DNA, the CDR3 is TGTGCCAGCAGCTTCAACAGGGGAAACTATGGCTACACCTTC. Translating it yields CASSFNRGNYGYTF.

This clone was observed a handful of times. The chain employs TRBV29-1 and TRBJ2-2, with D possibly TRBD2 on 5 matching bases. Germline V gene data show CDR1 as SQVTM and CDR2 as ANQGSEA. Trimming removed 7 bases at V and 5 bases at J, with 14 bases between. CDR3 size: 13 residues. In nucleotides, the CDR3 is TGCAGCGGGGCGGACGGGAATACCGGGGAGCTGTTTTTT. This gives the protein CSGADGNTGELFF.

J is TRBJ1-1 and V is TRBV23-1; 10 bases line up with TRBD1. TRBV23-1 is an ORF, and what it does is uncertain. This CDR3 comprises 15 residues. The J segment lost 5 bases and the V segment lost 8 bases, leaving 11 bases of the junction unmatched. DNA of the CDR3: TGCGCCAGCGCGGGAGGGACAGGGGAGTCAACTGAAGCTTTCTTT. As protein: CASAGGTGESTEAFF.

The chain recombines TRBV4-3 with TRBJ1-2; D remains ambiguous. Germline CDR1 LGHNA, CDR2 YSLEER. This CDR3 is 15 amino acids long. Trimming left V 0 bases short and J 4 bases short, with 12 bases between. DNA of the CDR3: TGCGCCAGCAGCCAAGAACGAGGTCTATTCTATGGCTACACCTTC. Its protein is CASSQERGLFYGYTF.

The gene calls are TRBV4-1 and TRBJ2-5; 7 bases align to TRBD1. This CDR3 is 13 amino acids long. Germline values: CDR1 MGHRA, CDR2 YSYEKL. J was trimmed by 11 bases and V by 2 bases; bases with no gene match: 8. The DNA of the CDR3 is TGCGCCAGCAGCCAAACACAGGGGTGGGAGCAGTACTTC. It specifies CASSQTQGWEQYF.

This sequence joins TRBV7-9 and TRBJ2-6, with D hard to call. V shed 5 bases and J shed 0 bases, with 14 bases lying between them. The CDR3 runs to 17 residues. Germline V CDR1 and CDR2: SEHNR, FQNEAQ (reference sequence). CDR3 nucleotides: TGTGCCAGCAGCCCTCCTTCGGTTAGCTCTGGGGCCAACGTCCTGACTTTC. Protein product: CASSPPSVSSGANVLTF. The entire variable domain, with the rest obtained from reference TRBV7-9 and TRBJ2-6, is as follows: DTGVSQNPRHKITKRGQNVTFRCDPISEHNRLYWYRQTLGQGPEFLTYFQNEAQLEKSRLLSDRFSAERPKGSFSTLEIQRTEQGDSAMYLCASSPPSVSSGANVLTFGAGSRLTVL.

The V and J genes are TRBV20-1 and TRBJ2-1, with TRBD2 as a possible D gene (6 bases). Deletions cut 6 bases from V and 6 bases from J, with 9 bases between. The CDR3 covers 11 residues. CDR1 and CDR2 from the germline V gene are DFQATT and SNEGSKA (reference sequence). The CDR3 region is CSATSINEQFF. CDR3 nucleotide sequence: TGCAGTGCAACTAGCATCAATGAGCAGTTCTTC.

The gene calls are TRBV27 and TRBJ1-1, with TRBD1 as a possible D gene (5 bases). V dropped 7 bases and J dropped 1 base, with 13 bases sitting between them. The CDR3 consists of 14 residues. Germline V gene lookup returns CDR1 MNHEY and CDR2 SMNVEV (reference sequence). The CDR3 sequence: CASTPGLGNTEAFF. The CDR3, as DNA: TGTGCCAGCACTCCGGGACTTGGGAACACTGAAGCTTTCTTT.

J is TRBJ1-6 and V is TRBV6-1; D uncertain. Germline loops: CDR1 MNHNS, CDR2 SASEGT. V lost 11 bases and J lost 3, with 11 bases in between. The CDR3 covers 13 residues. The CDR3 DNA reads as TGTGCCGGACGACGGGACTATAATTCACCCCTCCACTTT. Its translation: CAGRRDYNSPLHF.

This chain uses TRBV9 with TRBJ2-1; 11 nucleotides align to TRBD2. Germline CDR1 SGDLS, CDR2 YYNGEE. With 3 bases clipped from V and 6 bases from J, the junction kept 14 bases outside the gene matches. The CDR3 runs to 18 residues. CDR3 region: CASSDGLAGGEGVNEQFF. CDR3 DNA: TGTGCCAGCAGCGACGGGCTAGCGGGGGGTGAAGGGGTCAATGAGCAGTTCTTC.

A word on this clone: The same CDR3 is also encoded by other DNA sequences in this sample. V gene TRBV5-4 combines with J gene TRBJ2-6, with D perhaps TRBD1 (6 bases). CDR3 length: 15 residues. The germline V and J ends were trimmed by 2 bases and 2 bases, with 8 bases remaining between them. CDR1 is SGHNT, CDR2 YYREEE, per germline (reference sequence). The CDR3 sequence is CASSLPGAGANVLTF. CDR3 nucleotides: TGTGCCAGCAGCTTACCAGGGGCTGGGGCCAACGTCCTGACTTTC.

The V call is TRBV7-3, the J call TRBJ2-6; 8 nucleotides agree with TRBD1. The J segment lost 1 base and the V segment lost 3 bases, leaving 5 bases of the junction unmatched. Germline-derived CDR1 and CDR2 are SGHTA and FQGTGA. This CDR3 contains 17 residues. DNA for the CDR3: TGTGCCAGCAGCTTTGCAGGGGGCGCTTCTGGGGCCAACGTCCTGACTTTC. It codes for CASSFAGGASGANVLTF.

There are a few counts of this clone. The chain has TRBV19 and TRBJ1-2; 9 nucleotides line up with TRBD1. This CDR3 has 16 amino acids. V lost 5 bases, J lost 8 bases, and 15 bases stayed unmatched. The V gene's germline CDR1 is LNHDA and CDR2 SQIVND (reference sequence). The CDR3 sequence: CASSQDLTGGARGYTF. CDR3 nucleotides: TGTGCCAGTAGTCAGGATCTAACAGGGGGCGCGAGGGGCTACACCTTC.

This clone was picked up a small number of times. The chain combines TRBV2 with TRBJ1-1; weak D call: TRBD1 (6 bases). The CDR3 consists of 15 residues. The V and J ends lost 4 bases and 5 bases respectively, with 17 bases between them. CDR1 is SNHLY and CDR2 is FYNNEI in the germline V gene. The CDR3 is CASSAPDSGTTEAFF. CDR3 in DNA: TGTGCCAGCAGTGCCCCGGACAGTGGAACTACTGAAGCTTTCTTT.

A note on this clone: Other DNA sequences of this sample code for an identical CDR3. The V gene is TRBV10-3, the J gene TRBJ1-6; 9 bases match TRBD1. This CDR3 is 18 amino acids long. Germline CDR1 is ENHRY and CDR2 is SYGVKD. The V segment lost 0 bases and the J segment 10 bases; nucleotides outside the gene matches: 13. The CDR3 here is CAISESRVVTGGDSPLHF. The DNA of the CDR3 is TGTGCCATCAGTGAGTCTCGGGTTGTGACAGGGGGAGACTCACCCCTCCACTTT.

Note on this clone: At one of its ends the junction is not consistent with the germline gene, which may arise from a read error. This chain connects TRBV7-9 to TRBJ2-3, with 7 bases aligning to TRBD1. The CDR3 runs 17 residues. Germline-derived CDR1 and CDR2 are SEHNR and FQNEAQ (reference sequence). Here the CDR3 DNA reads TGTTCCAGCAGCTTGGAGCCGACGGGACAGTTTACAGATACGCAGTATTTT. Translated, it gives CSSSLEPTGQFTDTQYF.

This sequence joins TRBV5-1 and TRBJ2-2; TRBD2 matches at 12 bases. This CDR3 has 18 residues. The V gene's germline CDR1 is SGHRS and CDR2 YFSETQ. After removal of 3 bases from V and 1 base from J, the junction contained 7 bases not matched to a gene. The CDR3 bases are TGCGCCAGCAGCTCCCTAGCGGGGGGGTTCATGAACACCGGGGAGCTGTTTTTT. Its translation is CASSSLAGGFMNTGELFF.

This clone was recorded a few times. The chain recombines TRBV4-3 with TRBJ2-7; 8 bases line up with TRBD1. V lost 3 bases to trimming and J lost 0 bases; unmatched junction nucleotides: 4. Germline CDR1 and CDR2: LGHNA and YSLEER. The CDR3 spans 15 residues. The DNA for the CDR3 is TGCGCCAGCAGCCAGACAGGGGCGAGCTCCTACGAGCAGTACTTC. Translated: CASSQTGASSYEQYF.

This rearrangement joins TRBV7-6 to TRBJ1-2, with D unresolved. CDR1 and CDR2 (germline): SGHVS, FNYEAQ. Trimming removed 4 bases from V and 4 bases from J, with 10 bases in between. CDR3 length equals 13 residues. The CDR3 is CASSSRRSYGYTF. The CDR3, as DNA: TGTGCCAGCAGCTCCCGGAGAAGCTATGGCTACACCTTC. Supplemented by reference TRBV7-6 and TRBJ1-2, the full variable domain reads GAGVSQSPRYKVTKRGQDVALRCDPISGHVSLYWYRQALGQGPEFLTYFNYEAQQDKSGLPNDRFSAERPEGSISTLTIQRTEQRDSAMYRCASSSRRSYGYTFGSGTRLTVV.

The sample holds one count of this clone. The genes are TRBV18 and TRBJ1-5; D is undetermined. The CDR3 consists of 16 residues. The V and J ends lost 2 bases and 2 bases respectively, with 13 bases between them. Germline lookup yields CDR1 KGHSH and CDR2 LQKENI. This CDR3 reads CASSPKSGRGNQPQHF. The CDR3 DNA follows: TGTGCCAGCTCACCAAAGTCGGGGAGAGGCAATCAGCCCCAGCATTTT.